The subject of this entry is one T cell receptor beta chain. Which antigen it targets is not known. Base qualities are not recorded, but no much larger clone differs from it by a single base. The intended sense of this specimen's time point label: around 4 weeks on oral tofacitinib. The sample's treatment or condition label, in plain terms: oral pan-JAK inhibitor, 5-10 mg twice daily. Lesional scalp punch biopsies and peripheral blood were obtained from alopecia areata patients. PBMCs were separated by density centrifugation and stained for CD3, CD4 and CD8, after which CD4+ and CD8+ T cells were sorted on a FACSAria. The library was made by the immunoSEQ multiplex PCR assay. To provide template for TCR sequencing, every sample had RNA extracted and reverse transcribed into cDNA. SuperScript III was used to make first-strand cDNA, primed with a 2:1 mix of oligo-dT and random hexamers. A synthetic immune receptor repertoire was used to assess amplification bias, and residual bias was removed computationally. The paper's data handling went like this. Raw reads were preprocessed for error removal, and CDR3 was defined according to IMGT conventions as running from the conserved cysteine to phenylalanine. Clonality was computed by normalizing Shannon entropy by log2 of the number of productive unique TCRs and subtracting the result from 1. Whether each scalp clone was CD4 or CD8 was inferred by checking scalp TCRbeta sequences against the CD4 and CD8 repertoires from sorted blood. TCRdb's version of the immuneACCESS table is confined to in-frame rearrangements and falls short of the full clone set. An unresolved V gene accounts for under half of the shortfall where checked; the remainder is of unknown origin. D and trimming come from the DNA, and the V and J calls and clone size come from that table. The sample yields about 220,000 clones; about three fifths were counted once. The biggest ten clones account for 1.6% of the sample.

The data were obtained in a study of CD8+ T cells in alopecia areata (dated by TCRdb to the late 2010s). Regarding the research as a whole: Treated patients were enrolled in an open-label pilot trial of oral tofacitinib at 5 to 10 mg twice daily for moderate-to-severe alopecia areata. Tofacitinib was given for 6 to 18 months, followed by 6 months of follow-up off drug to assess delayed response and recurrence. The SALT score, which quantifies the percentage of affected scalp surface area, was used to measure disease severity in treated patients. To study T cell clonal expansion in alopecia areata, the researchers applied high-throughput TCRbeta sequencing to both the C3H/HeJ mouse model and human patients. On the human side, TCRbeta sequencing was run on scalp tissue and on sorted CD4+ and CD8+ peripheral blood T cells from healthy controls and from alopecia areata patients with either patchy or totalis/universalis disease. Tofacitinib-treated patients had biopsies at baseline and at 4 and 24 weeks of treatment, with a later scalp biopsy in several patients. Scalp clonality was compared across normal scalp (n=4), patchy alopecia areata scalp (n=8), and alopecia totalis/universalis scalp (n=8). The RNA source kit depended on sample type: the PAXgene miRNA kit for fixed scalp, the miRNeasy kit for PBMCs, and the RNeasy kit for mouse skin. immunoSEQ multiplex PCR using 35 Vbeta forward primers and 13 Jbeta reverse primers was used to amplify TCRbeta CDR3 regions. Overall study outcomes, separate from this receptor: Unlike mouse skin, which is dominated by gammadelta T cells, normal human skin has resident alphabeta T cells that are also sequenced, and this complicates analysis of the scalp TCR repertoire. The treated cohort was small, with a single nonresponder, so links between baseline CD8+ expansion and response need larger studies. Tofacitinib significantly lowered scalp clonality and the number of expanded CD8+ clones among the top 100 scalp clones. Higher clonality and more expanded CD8+ clones were observed in lesional scalp than in normal scalp, particularly in alopecia totalis/universalis, a finding suggestive of antigenic drive. Compared with mice, TCR sequences shared between patients were less clear, possibly partly because of HLA diversity across the patient population. During tofacitinib treatment, many expanded lesional clones remained in scalp and blood, and this persistence may partly explain relapse after treatment is stopped.

The germline V gene yields LGHNA for CDR1 and YSLEER for CDR2. V is shortened by 6 bases, J by 6 bases, and the region joining them spans 13 bases. The CDR3 holds 13 amino acids from the cysteine to the phenylalanine. Only CDR3 DNA is held: 39 bases, read in frame from base 1. Sequencing used CD4+ T cells sorted from blood, obtained at week 4, from a patient treated with tofacitinib. The chain joins TRBV4-3 to TRBJ2-3, with the D gene not clear enough to name. The TCR was taken from a human donor with alopecia areata. For the CDR3, the sequence is CASSISYSDTQYF. The DNA reads TGCGCCAGCAGTATTAGCTATTCGGATACGCAGTATTTT.